A selection of T cell receptor beta chains follows, all from one sample in a study of T cell changes during pregnancy in multiple sclerosis. Sequenced by immunoSEQ multiplex PCR; TCRdb stores in-frame clones only, minus some. This table has 35,000 to 45,000 clones, about 90% appearing once. The specimen comprised CD4+ T cells from peripheral blood mononuclear cells, sampled after pregnancy. The source is a female donor in good health, enrolled as a control in a pregnancy study. Both conserved end residues are part of each CDR3. Fields, in order: V gene, J gene, clone size, D gene, CDR3 length, CDR3 DNA, CDR3 protein. A D gene is named only where the DNA matches it firmly. For some rows the clone size is stated as once, few or many, or as a class when expanded; others skip it.

V: TRBV30
J: TRBJ2-1
size: NA
D: NA
length: 11
DNA: TGTGCCCACGGGTCCTACAATGAGCAGTTCTTC
CDR3: CAHGSYNEQFF

V: TRBV7-2
J: TRBJ2-5
size: NA
D: TRBD2
length: 15
DNA: TGTGCCAGCAGTAATAGCGGGGGCCCCTCGGAGACCCAGTACTTC
CDR3: CASSNSGGPSETQYF

V: TRBV10-3
J: TRBJ2-5
size: once
D: TRBD2
length: 15
DNA: TGTGCCATCAGTGACAGCGGGAGGGCCGGGAAGACCCAGTACTTC
CDR3: CAISDSGRAGKTQYF

V: TRBV28
J: TRBJ2-3
size: NA
D: TRBD2
length: 18
DNA: TGTGCCAGCAGTTTATCTCCGGGACTAGGGGGGACCACAGATACGCAGTATTTT
CDR3: CASSLSPGLGGTTDTQYF

V: TRBV2
J: TRBJ2-1
size: NA
D: TRBD2
length: 14
DNA: TGTGCCAGCAGGACTACTAGCGGGAAGGGTGAGCAGTTCTTC
CDR3: CASRTTSGKGEQFF

V: TRBV6-6
J: TRBJ2-2
size: NA
D: NA
length: 15
DNA: TGTGCCAGCAGTAAGACAGTATTGAACACCGGGGAGCTGTTTTTT
CDR3: CASSKTVLNTGELFF

V: TRBV5-1
J: TRBJ1-1
size: NA
D: NA
length: 15
DNA: TGCGCCAGCAGCTCAAGGGGACATCTGAACACTGAAGCTTTCTTT
CDR3: CASSSRGHLNTEAFF

V: TRBV5-4
J: TRBJ2-2
size: NA
D: TRBD2
length: 15
DNA: TGTGCCAGCAGCTTTACGGGAGGGTCCACCGGGGAGCTGTTTTTT
CDR3: CASSFTGGSTGELFF

V: TRBV5-4
J: TRBJ1-2
size: NA
D: NA
length: 14
DNA: TGTGCCAGCAGCTTGGGGGGCGCAAACTATGGCTACACCTTC
CDR3: CASSLGGANYGYTF

V: TRBV5-4
J: TRBJ1-1
size: NA
D: TRBD1
length: 14
DNA: TGTGCCAGCAGCGAAGGGGGCGCGGGCACTGAAGCTTTCTTT
CDR3: CASSEGGAGTEAFF

V: TRBV27
J: TRBJ1-6
size: NA
D: TRBD1
length: 18
DNA: TGTGCCAGCAGTTCTGGGGACAGGGTGTCTTGGGTTAATTCACCCCTCCACTTT
CDR3: CASSSGDRVSWVNSPLHF

V: TRBV11-1
J: TRBJ1-1
size: NA
D: TRBD1
length: 17
DNA: TGTGCCAGCAGTTCGGGGACAGGGTGGTTTACAGACACTGAAGCTTTCTTT
CDR3: CASSSGTGWFTDTEAFF

V: TRBV28
J: TRBJ1-1
size: NA
D: NA
length: 15
DNA: TGTGCCAGCAGTTCTTTGGGGGCCAAAAACACTGAAGCTTTCTTT
CDR3: CASSSLGAKNTEAFF

V: TRBV2
J: TRBJ1-2
size: NA
D: NA
length: 11
DNA: TGTGCCTCATCGGTCCGATATGGCTACACCTTC
CDR3: CASSVRYGYTF

V: TRBV19
J: TRBJ1-5
size: few
D: NA
length: 15
DNA: TGTGCCAGTAGTACCGTCGACAGGAACAATCAGCCCCAGCATTTT
CDR3: CASSTVDRNNQPQHF

V: TRBV5-1
J: TRBJ1-5
size: NA
D: NA
length: 14
DNA: TGCGCCAGCAGCTTGGAGGCAGGAAATCAGCCCCAGCATTTT
CDR3: CASSLEAGNQPQHF

V: TRBV4-2
J: TRBJ2-5
size: NA
D: NA
length: 14
DNA: TGTGCCAGCGGAGGGGGCGCTTCACAAGAGACCCAGTACTTC
CDR3: CASGGGASQETQYF

V: TRBV7-2
J: TRBJ2-3
size: NA
D: TRBD2
length: 16
DNA: TGTGCCAGCAGCAGCGCCGGGACTATCATTGCAGATACGCAGTATTTT
CDR3: CASSSAGTIIADTQYF

V: TRBV18
J: TRBJ1-2
size: NA
D: TRBD1
length: 14
DNA: TGTGCCAGCTCACCCCGTACAGGGGAGGATGGCTACACCTTC
CDR3: CASSPRTGEDGYTF

V: TRBV28
J: TRBJ1-1
size: NA
D: NA
length: 12
DNA: TGTGCCAGCAGCTTCGAGGGCACTGAAGCTTTCTTT
CDR3: CASSFEGTEAFF

V: TRBV29-1
J: TRBJ1-2
size: NA
D: NA
length: 14
DNA: TGCAGCGTTGATTATGACAGCTTATACTATGGCTACACCTTC
CDR3: CSVDYDSLYYGYTF

V: TRBV7-9
J: TRBJ1-1
size: NA
D: NA
length: 17
DNA: TGTGCCAGCAGCACGCCTCGGGGGAGGGGAGTAAACACTGAAGCTTTCTTT
CDR3: CASSTPRGRGVNTEAFF

V: TRBV5-4
J: TRBJ2-3
size: NA
D: TRBD1
length: 14
DNA: TGTGCCAGCAGCCACGACAGGGTGGCAGATACGCAGTATTTT
CDR3: CASSHDRVADTQYF

V: TRBV15
J: TRBJ2-1
size: NA
D: TRBD1
length: 16
DNA: TGTGCCACCAGCAGTATGGGGACAGGGGGCCACAATGAGCAGTTCTTC
CDR3: CATSSMGTGGHNEQFF

V: TRBV7-3
J: TRBJ2-1
size: NA
D: NA
length: 13
DNA: TGTGCCAGCAGCTGGGGACTGGCGAATGAGCAGTTCTTC
CDR3: CASSWGLANEQFF

V: TRBV19
J: TRBJ1-3
size: NA
D: NA
length: 15
DNA: TGTGCCAGTAGTAGCAACAGGGCCACTGGAAACACCATATATTTT
CDR3: CASSSNRATGNTIYF

V: TRBV2
J: TRBJ2-5
size: NA
D: TRBD1
length: 11
DNA: TGTGCCAGCGGGACAGGGGAGACCCAGTACTTC
CDR3: CASGTGETQYF

V: TRBV18
J: TRBJ1-1
size: NA
D: NA
length: 14
DNA: TGTGCCAGCTCGCCTACAGGGTTGAACACTGAAGCTTTCTTT
CDR3: CASSPTGLNTEAFF

V: TRBV15
J: TRBJ1-1
size: NA
D: TRBD1
length: 15
DNA: TGTGCCACCAGCATGGGACAGCACTCTGGCACTGAAGCTTTCTTT
CDR3: CATSMGQHSGTEAFF

V: TRBV10-3
J: TRBJ1-3
size: NA
D: NA
length: 16
DNA: TGTGCCATCAGTGAGTCGGGGGCCCGCTCTGGAAACACCATATATTTT
CDR3: CAISESGARSGNTIYF

V: TRBV6-1
J: TRBJ2-7
size: NA
D: TRBD1
length: 15
DNA: TGTGCCAGCAGTGAAGCAACAGGGGACCCCTACGAGCAGTACTTC
CDR3: CASSEATGDPYEQYF

V: TRBV2
J: TRBJ1-5
size: once
D: TRBD1
length: 13
DNA: TGTGCCAGCAGCGCCACAGGGGTACAGCCCCAGCATTTT
CDR3: CASSATGVQPQHF

V: TRBV18
J: TRBJ1-6
size: NA
D: TRBD1
length: 16
DNA: TGTGCCAGCTCGGACAGGGGGAGCTCCTATAATTCACCCCTCCACTTT
CDR3: CASSDRGSSYNSPLHF

V: TRBV23-1
J: TRBJ2-1
size: NA
D: NA
length: 17
DNA: TGCGCCAGCAGTCAATCGACCCGGAGGACCCCGGGGGATGAGCAGTTCTTC
CDR3: CASSQSTRRTPGDEQFF

V: TRBV6-6
J: TRBJ1-1
size: NA
D: TRBD1
length: 15
DNA: TGTGCCAGCAGTTACCACAGGGGGCGAGGAACTGAAGCTTTCTTT
CDR3: CASSYHRGRGTEAFF